These 5 T cell receptor beta chains were sequenced from one sample in a study of blood T cell repertoires in COVID-19. Assay used: immunoSEQ multiplex PCR; TCRdb lists only in-frame clones, some missing. Of approximately 200,000 clones in the sample, roughly three quarters are singletons; the top ten hold roughly a sixth. Input material: peripheral blood. These receptors were obtained from a man in his 60s with active or convalescent COVID-19.

This chain uses TRBV6-1 with TRBJ1-6, with D uncertain. The germline V and J ends were trimmed by 2 bases and 10 bases, with 15 bases remaining between them. Germline V gene data show CDR1 as MNHNS and CDR2 as SASEGT. This CDR3 region has 15 residues. CDR3 loop: CASSEREGRRSPLHF. The CDR3 region has the DNA TGTGCCAGCAGTGAAAGGGAAGGGAGACGGTCACCCCTCCACTTT.

The chain is built from TRBV11-3 and TRBJ2-2; 7 bases are shared with TRBD1. The CDR3 totals 15 residues. The ends lost 5 bases at V and 4 bases at J; junction bases unmatched: 7. Germline loops: CDR1 SGHNT, CDR2 YENEEA. The CDR3 coding sequence is TGTGCCAGCAGCGCTCGGACAGGAACCACCGGGGAGCTGTTTTTT. It codes for CASSARTGTTGELFF.

Here the CDR3 reads CASSSRTSRNTGELFF. CDR3 DNA: TGTGCCAGCAGCTCCCGGACTAGCAGGAACACCGGGGAGCTGTTTTTT. The chain employs TRBV7-9 and TRBJ2-2; 8 bases match TRBD2. Germline V lookup: CDR1 SEHNR, CDR2 FQNEAQ (reference sequence). J lost 1 base, V lost 4 bases, and 5 bases had no gene match. The CDR3 loop spans 16 amino acids.

The chain couples TRBV4-1 to TRBJ2-3; 7 nucleotides match TRBD2. V dropped 3 bases and J dropped 5; count of bases not matched to a gene: 11. The germline V gene encodes CDR1 MGHRA and CDR2 YSYEKL. The CDR3 has 16 residues. CDR3 loop: CASSQAGDLPRDTQYF. CDR3 sequence (DNA): TGCGCCAGCAGCCAGGCGGGAGACCTTCCGAGAGATACGCAGTATTTT.

The chain carries TRBV7-2 and TRBJ2-7; 8 bases map to TRBD1. From germline, CDR1 is SGHTA and CDR2 FQGNSA. With 5 bases clipped from V and 5 bases from J, the junction kept 8 bases outside the gene matches. This CDR3 region has 14 residues. The CDR3 loop is CASSIQWTGNEQYF. The CDR3 coding sequence is TGTGCCAGCAGCATCCAGTGGACAGGGAACGAGCAGTACTTC.